The 4 T cell receptor beta chains below were found in one sample sequenced in a study of cytomegalovirus exposure and HLA in healthy donors. The data were produced by immunoSEQ multiplex PCR, yet TCRdb's version contains in-frame clones alone and is incomplete. The table includes hundreds of thousands of clones, around nine tenths detected once. Specimen: PBMCs. The receptors shown here come from a young woman in good health and CMV-seronegative.

The chain employs TRBV7-9 and TRBJ2-3, with 7 bases identical to TRBD2. Looked up from germline, CDR1 is SEHNR and CDR2 is FQNEAQ (reference sequence). The CDR3 length is 17 residues. V dropped 5 bases and J dropped 4; count of bases not matched to a gene: 15. The CDR3 region is CASSVRGAGRLPDTQYF. CDR3 nucleotides: TGTGCCAGCAGCGTCAGAGGAGCGGGAAGGTTACCAGATACGCAGTATTTT. The complete variable domain, with remaining parts taken from reference TRBV7-9 and TRBJ2-3, reads DTGVSQNPRHKITKRGQNVTFRCDPISEHNRLYWYRQTLGQGPEFLTYFQNEAQLEKSRLLSDRFSAERPKGSFSTLEIQRTEQGDSAMYLCASSVRGAGRLPDTQYFGPGTRLTVL.

This rearrangement joins TRBV28 to TRBJ1-2; 7 nucleotides match TRBD1. The length of the CDR3 is 16 residues. V lost 6 bases to trimming and J lost 2 bases; unmatched junction nucleotides: 12. Germline-derived CDR1 and CDR2 are MDHEN and SYDVKM. The CDR3 DNA sequence: TGTGCCAGCAGCTTCATAACCGGGACAGAAAACTATGGCTACACCTTC. It translates to CASSFITGTENYGYTF.

The gene calls are TRBV6-5 and TRBJ2-7, with 7 bases lining up with TRBD1. CDR3 size: 16 residues. V shed 0 bases, J shed 5 bases, and the junction held 10 bases outside the gene matches. CDR1 is MNHEY, CDR2 SVGAGI, per germline. The CDR3, as DNA: TGTGCCAGCAGTTACTCGAATTTTCGAGGGGGCGACGAGCAGTACTTC. Its protein product is CASSYSNFRGGDEQYF.

Turning to this clone: Germline and junction disagree at one end, which may indicate a read error. The chain recombines TRBV5-1 with TRBJ1-2; D is perhaps TRBD1 (5 bases). This CDR3 is 12 amino acids long. The germline V gene has CDR1 SGHRS and CDR2 YFSETQ. For the CDR3, the DNA is TGCGCCAGCAGCGACACTTCCGGGACTATAAGCTTC. Translation: CASSDTSGTISF.